The 9 T cell receptor beta chains below were found in one sample sequenced in a study of shared clonotypes between healthy human individuals. The repertoire was sequenced with immunoSEQ multiplex PCR; TCRdb's copy has only in-frame clones and lacks some. The table has roughly 1,000,000 clones, around 82% seen once. The sample was memory CD4+ T cells from PBMCs. Described subset: CD45RA-negative fraction. The origin of the receptors is a young man in good health. Some clones in this sample may be carry-over from other donors' samples.

The chain carries TRBV6-6 and TRBJ2-7; maybe TRBD2 (6 bases). Germline assignment: CDR1 MNHNY and CDR2 SVGAGI (reference sequence). The V end was cut by 6 bases, the J end by 0 bases, with 15 bases between. The CDR3 is made up of 15 amino acids. CDR3 protein: CASSPAGASSYEQYF. For the CDR3, the DNA is TGTGCCAGCAGCCCAGCGGGCGCGAGCTCCTACGAGCAGTACTTC.

The chain carries TRBV11-2 and TRBJ2-7; possible D gene TRBD1, 6 bases. Germline CDR1 SGHAT, CDR2 FQNNGV. The CDR3 length is 14 residues. With 4 bases removed from V and 2 bases from J, the gap between germline ends came to 12 bases. The CDR3 sequence: CASSSLQGTYEQYF. As DNA, the CDR3 is TGTGCCAGCAGCTCCCTACAGGGAACCTACGAGCAGTACTTC. The variable domain in full, with the rest retrieved from reference TRBV11-2 and TRBJ2-7, is EAGVAQSPRYKIIEKRQSVAFWCNPISGHATLYWYQQILGQGPKLLIQFQNNGVVDDSQLPKDRFSAERLKGVDSTLKIQPAKLEDSAVYLCASSSLQGTYEQYFGPGTRLTVT.

This sequence joins TRBV27 and TRBJ2-3, with TRBD2 matching 8 bases. The CDR3 spans 14 residues. CDR1 is MNHEY and CDR2 is SMNVEV in the germline V gene (reference sequence). Trimming at V came to 4 bases and at J to 3 bases, leaving 3 bases not matched to a gene. The CDR3: CASSSGGGTDTQYF. The CDR3 DNA follows: TGTGCCAGCAGTTCCGGGGGGGGGACAGATACGCAGTATTTT.

CDR3 nucleotide sequence: TGTGCCACCCGCTACAATGAGCAGTTCTTC. Translation: CATRYNEQFF. The V gene is TRBV28, the J gene TRBJ2-1; D is unclear. From germline, CDR1 is MDHEN and CDR2 SYDVKM. The CDR3 loop spans 10 amino acids. V dropped 10 bases and J dropped 3 bases, with 4 bases sitting between them. Based on the CDR3 plus reference TRBV28 and TRBJ2-1, the full variable domain is DVKVTQSSRYLVKRTGEKVFLECVQDMDHENMFWYRQDPGLGLRLIYFSYDVKMKEKGDIPEGYSVSREKKERFSLILESASTNQTSMYLCATRYNEQFFGPGTRLTVL.

J is TRBJ1-2 and V is TRBV4-1; 7 nucleotides match TRBD1. The V gene end was trimmed by 2 bases and the J gene end by 4 bases; junction bases not matched to a gene: 7. This CDR3 has 15 amino acids. Germline loops: CDR1 MGHRA, CDR2 YSYEKL. The CDR3 region has the DNA TGCGCCAGCAGCCAATACGACAGGGCTACCTATGGCTACACCTTC. Protein product: CASSQYDRATYGYTF.

For this clone: Distinct nucleotide sequences in the sample also encode this CDR3. This sequence joins TRBV7-2 and TRBJ2-2, with 7 positions matching TRBD2. The V gene end was trimmed by 1 base and the J gene end by 2 bases; junction bases not matched to a gene: 4. CDR3 length: 16 amino acids. Germline-derived CDR1 and CDR2 are SGHTA and FQGNSA. In DNA form, the CDR3 reads TGTGCCAGCAGCTTAGAGGGCGGGAGCAACACCGGGGAGCTGTTTTTT. This encodes CASSLEGGSNTGELFF. Looking up the rest from reference TRBV7-2 and TRBJ2-2 gives the full variable domain: GAGVSQSPSNKVTEKGKDVELRCDPISGHTALYWYRQSLGQGLEFLIYFQGNSAPDKSGLPSDRFSAERTGGSVSTLTIQRTQQEDSAVYLCASSLEGGSNTGELFFGEGSRLTVL.

This sequence joins TRBV2 and TRBJ1-5; TRBD1 matches at 10 bases. CDR3 length: 18 residues. Germline V gene data show CDR1 as SNHLY and CDR2 as FYNNEI. Losses at the gene ends were 7 bases for V and 3 bases for J; bases not matched to a gene: 15. The CDR3 region is CASKGRTGGSFANQPQHF. CDR3 nucleotide sequence: TGTGCCAGCAAAGGCAGGACAGGGGGAAGCTTCGCCAATCAGCCCCAGCATTTT.

This chain joins TRBV27 and TRBJ1-2; D is possibly TRBD1 (5 bases). Between the trimmed V and J ends, which lost 1 base and 2 bases, there was a span of 8 bases. Germline CDR1 and CDR2: MNHEY and SMNVEV (reference sequence). The CDR3 length is 14 residues. The DNA for the CDR3 is TGTGCCAGCAGTTTATGGGGCAGCAACTATGGCTACACCTTC. This sequence encodes CASSLWGSNYGYTF.

V and J are TRBV7-9 and TRBJ2-7; 8 bases are a match to TRBD2. V shed 0 bases and J 0 bases; nucleotides not matched to a gene: 7. Per the germline V gene, CDR1 is SEHNR and CDR2 is FQNEAQ (reference sequence). The CDR3 length is 17 residues. The CDR3 DNA reads TGTGCCAGCAGCTTAGCGCGGGAGGCAGGGTCCTCCTACGAGCAGTACTTC. The encoded protein is CASSLAREAGSSYEQYF.